The present T cell receptor beta chain was sequenced within a study of cytomegalovirus exposure and HLA in healthy donors. Overall study results and limits: According to an earlier analysis, most TCR beta V segments yielded productive rearrangements about 87% or about 30% of the time.

Primers included in the PCR were 60 Vbeta and 13 Jbeta primers. Assay used: immunoSEQ multiplex PCR; TCRdb lists only in-frame clones, some missing. Seen here are more than 130,000 clones, about 79% observed once, and the top ten hold about 3.8%. The V segment lost 7 bases and the J segment 4 bases; nucleotides outside the gene matches: 8. CDR1 and CDR2 from the germline V gene are SGHVS and FNYEAQ. The CDR3 is made up of 16 amino acids. As to this clone: The antigen is undetermined.

The gene calls are TRBV7-6 and TRBJ2-2; TRBD2 agrees at 11 bases. The sample taken for sequencing was PBMCs. The TCR comes from a man aged 40-49 years in good health and CMV-seropositive. The CDR3 here is CASTLAGGAGTGELFF. The CDR3 DNA reads TGTGCCAGCACTCTAGCGGGGGGCGCCGGCACCGGGGAGCTGTTTTTT. The variable domain in full, completed from reference TRBV7-6 and TRBJ2-2, reads GAGVSQSPRYKVTKRGQDVALRCDPISGHVSLYWYRQALGQGPEFLTYFNYEAQQDKSGLPNDRFSAERPEGSISTLTIQRTEQRDSAMYRCASTLAGGAGTGELFFGEGSRLTVL.